These 28 T cell receptor beta chains were all obtained from the same sample, sequenced in a study of blood T cell repertoires in COVID-19. The protocol was immunoSEQ multiplex PCR, while the TCRdb copy is restricted to in-frame clones and leaves out a portion. The sample carries tens of thousands of clones, roughly 90% recorded once. Sequences were obtained from peripheral blood. These receptors came from a man aged 30 to 45 with acute or convalescent COVID-19.

The chain has TRBV5-1 and TRBJ1-1; D is possibly TRBD1 (6 bases). This CDR3 has 14 amino acids. CDR1 is SGHRS and CDR2 is YFSETQ in the germline V gene. Trimming left V 4 bases short and J 2 bases short, with 12 bases between. CDR3 loop: CASSHRTANTEAFF. The CDR3 DNA reads TGCGCCAGCAGCCACCGGACAGCAAACACTGAAGCTTTCTTT.

The chain recombines TRBV9 with TRBJ2-1; weak D call: TRBD1 (6 bases). This CDR3 contains 14 residues. The germline CDR1 and CDR2 sequences are SGDLS and YYNGEE. V lost 0 bases and J lost 8, with 12 bases in between. In nucleotides, the CDR3 is TGTGCCAGCAGCGTAGGGGGGCAGGGGTATGAGCAGTTCTTC. This sequence encodes CASSVGGQGYEQFF.

The gene calls are TRBV4-1 and TRBJ1-2; no firm D call. The CDR3 runs to 16 residues. Trimming took 2 bases from V and 8 from J, leaving 21 bases between them. Germline V lookup: CDR1 MGHRA, CDR2 YSYEKL. For the CDR3, the DNA is TGCGCCAGCAGCCAACACCCCGCCGGGATACTAGGCGGCTACACCTTC. Its translation: CASSQHPAGILGGYTF.

The rearrangement links TRBV10-2 to TRBJ1-1; weak D call: TRBD1 (6 bases). V was pared by 3 bases and J by 1 base, with 9 bases between. There are 14 residues in the CDR3. Germline loops: CDR1 WSHSY, CDR2 SAAADI. This CDR3 is CASSDTGQNTEAFF. CDR3 coding DNA: TGCGCCAGCAGTGACACGGGACAGAACACTGAAGCTTTCTTT.

The table lists this clone with a count of one. This chain connects TRBV2 to TRBJ2-2, with D unresolved. Germline assignment: CDR1 SNHLY and CDR2 FYNNEI. Trimming left V 4 bases short and J 0 bases short, with 9 bases between. This CDR3 spans 15 amino acids. The CDR3 DNA reads as TGTGCCAGCAGTGTGGAGCGTACGAACACCGGGGAGCTGTTTTTT. Translating gives CASSVERTNTGELFF.

V gene TRBV10-3 combines with J gene TRBJ2-1; weak D call: TRBD1 (5 bases). This CDR3 region has 17 residues. Germline assignment: CDR1 ENHRY and CDR2 SYGVKD. Trimming shortened V by 1 base and J by 0 bases, and 13 bases separated the two germline ends. The CDR3 spells CAISEFQGSSSYNEQFF. In DNA form, the CDR3 reads TGTGCCATCAGTGAGTTTCAGGGTTCGAGCTCCTACAATGAGCAGTTCTTC.

This rearrangement joins TRBV5-6 to TRBJ2-2; 9 bases are shared with TRBD1. The germline V gene has CDR1 SGHDT and CDR2 YYEEEE. This CDR3 region has 16 residues. After removal of 0 bases from V and 4 bases from J, the junction contained 4 bases not matched to a gene. The CDR3 DNA reads TGTGCCAGCAGCTTGGCCGGGACAGGGCTCACCGGGGAGCTGTTTTTT. Its translation: CASSLAGTGLTGELFF. The entire variable domain, with the rest obtained from reference TRBV5-6 and TRBJ2-2, is as follows: DAGVTQSPTHLIKTRGQQVTLRCSPKSGHDTVSWYQQALGQGPQFIFQYYEEEERQRGNFPDRFSGHQFPNYSSELNVNALLLGDSALYLCASSLAGTGLTGELFFGEGSRLTVL.

The gene calls are TRBV6-6 and TRBJ1-5; D might be TRBD1 (5 bases). CDR1 and CDR2 from the germline V gene are MNHNY and SVGAGI (reference sequence). The CDR3 loop spans 14 amino acids. The V end was cut by 8 bases, the J end by 10 bases, with 21 bases between. The CDR3 region has the DNA TGTGCCAGCCAACGCGGGGACCCAATCAAACCCCAGCATTTT. Its protein is CASQRGDPIKPQHF.

V and J are TRBV27 and TRBJ2-5; TRBD2 aligns across 14 bases. The germline gives CDR1 MNHEY, CDR2 SMNVEV (reference sequence). The CDR3 loop spans 17 amino acids. V dropped 5 bases and J dropped 5; count of bases not matched to a gene: 10. The CDR3 loop is CASSPGLAGGVWETQYF. The CDR3 DNA reads TGTGCCAGCAGTCCCGGACTAGCGGGAGGTGTATGGGAGACCCAGTACTTC.

The chain carries TRBV9 and TRBJ1-1; 7 bases align to TRBD1. Germline V gene lookup returns CDR1 SGDLS and CDR2 YYNGEE. The CDR3 sequence is 16 residues long. The trim removed 0 bases at V and 5 bases at J, leaving 10 bases unmatched. CDR3: CASSVARGLTKTEAFF. The CDR3 coding sequence is TGTGCCAGCAGCGTAGCCAGGGGGTTGACGAAAACTGAAGCTTTCTTT.

V usage is TRBV7-3 and J usage is TRBJ1-1; the D is unclear. Trimming cost V 5 bases and J 4 bases, with 14 bases left between them. The germline gives CDR1 SGHTA, CDR2 FQGTGA. The CDR3 extends over 14 amino acids. CDR3 bases: TGTGCCAGCAGCCGACCTCCGGGTTCCACTGAAGCTTTCTTT. Amino acid sequence: CASSRPPGSTEAFF. The full variable domain, in which reference TRBV7-3 and TRBJ1-1 provide the parts outside the CDR3, is GAGVSQTPSNKVTEKGKYVELRCDPISGHTALYWYRQSLGQGPEFLIYFQGTGAADDSGLPNDRFFAVRPEGSVSTLKIQRTERGDSAVYLCASSRPPGSTEAFFGQGTRLTVV.

The rearrangement uses TRBV27 and TRBJ1-1; D unresolved. This CDR3 has 14 residues. The V end lost 2 bases, the J end lost 1 base, and 8 bases lay between the germline ends. Per germline, CDR1 MNHEY and CDR2 SMNVEV (reference sequence). Here the CDR3 reads CASSLMSWNTEAFF. CDR3 DNA: TGTGCCAGCAGTTTAATGTCATGGAACACTGAAGCTTTCTTT.

V gene TRBV15 combines with J gene TRBJ2-3; no clear D gene. The V end was cut by 0 bases, the J end by 0 bases, with 7 bases between. The germline V gene encodes CDR1 LNHNV and CDR2 YYDKDF (reference sequence). The CDR3 has 15 residues. CDR3: CATSRDAKSTDTQYF. CDR3 nucleotides: TGTGCCACCAGCAGAGATGCGAAGAGCACAGATACGCAGTATTTT. Filled out from reference TRBV15 and TRBJ2-3, the complete variable domain reads DAMVIQNPRYQVTQFGKPVTLSCSQTLNHNVMYWYQQKSSQAPKLLFHYYDKDFNNEADTPDNFQSRRPNTSFCFLDIRSPGLGDTAMYLCATSRDAKSTDTQYFGPGTRLTVL.

The V gene is TRBV5-8, the J gene TRBJ1-6; 9 bases fit TRBD1. The CDR3 consists of 16 residues. Germline values: CDR1 SGHTS, CDR2 YDEGEE. V trimming: 4 bases; J trimming: 4 bases; junction bases outside the gene matches: 6. The CDR3 DNA is TGTGCCAGCAGCCCCGGGACAGGGAATTATAATTCACCCCTCCACTTT. It yields the protein CASSPGTGNYNSPLHF.

This chain uses TRBV6-5 with TRBJ2-7, with D perhaps matching TRBD1 (6 bases). The CDR3 contains 13 residues. V was clipped by 6 bases and J by 0 bases, with 9 bases between them. In germline, CDR1 is MNHEY, CDR2 SVGAGI. CDR3 in amino acids: CASRSQGSYEQYV. For the CDR3, the DNA is TGTGCCAGCAGGTCACAGGGCTCCTACGAGCAGTACGTC.

The CDR3 DNA sequence: TGTGCCAGCAGCGGATTGGCTGCATCGCTTAATTCACCCCTCCACTTT. Protein product: CASSGLAASLNSPLHF. V usage is TRBV9 and J usage is TRBJ1-6; D gene ambiguous. Germline lookup yields CDR1 SGDLS and CDR2 YYNGEE. V lost 3 bases to trimming and J lost 6 bases, with 16 bases between them. The CDR3 contains 16 residues.

The J gene is TRBJ1-3, the V gene TRBV5-4; the D is unclear. Deletions cut 4 bases from V and 0 bases from J, with 11 bases between. CDR3 size: 15 residues. Germline-derived CDR1 and CDR2 are SGHNT and YYREEE (reference sequence). The CDR3 is CASSQDFNSGNTIYF. CDR3 coding DNA: TGTGCCAGCAGCCAGGACTTTAACTCTGGAAACACCATATATTTT.

This clone appeared once. The V gene is TRBV6-5, the J gene TRBJ1-5; D may be TRBD1 (6 bases). The CDR3 is made up of 14 amino acids. Germline-derived CDR1 and CDR2 are MNHEY and SVGAGI. V shed 9 bases and J shed 4 bases, with 16 bases lying between them. The CDR3 is CASNGTPENQPQHF. CDR3 DNA sequence: TGTGCCAGTAACGGGACACCGGAAAATCAGCCCCAGCATTTT.

V and J are TRBV9 and TRBJ2-1, with TRBD2 matching 10 bases. CDR3 length equals 16 residues. Losses at the gene ends were 4 bases for V and 9 bases for J; bases not matched to a gene: 13. Germline V gene sequence: CDR1 SGDLS, CDR2 YYNGEE. CDR3 nucleotides: TGTGCCAGCAGCACTAGGAGCGGGAGGGCCTCTGGTGAGCAGTTCTTC. It yields the protein CASSTRSGRASGEQFF.

The chain has TRBV7-9 and TRBJ1-1, with TRBD1 matching 9 bases. The CDR3 loop spans 14 amino acids. Germline V CDR1 and CDR2: SEHNR, FQNEAQ (reference sequence). With 7 bases clipped from V and 4 bases from J, the junction kept 7 bases outside the gene matches. The CDR3 here is CASNSGQGITEAFF. As DNA, the CDR3 is TGTGCCAGCAACTCTGGACAGGGGATCACTGAAGCTTTCTTT. The full variable domain, in which reference TRBV7-9 and TRBJ1-1 provide the parts outside the CDR3, is DTGVSQNPRHKITKRGQNVTFRCDPISEHNRLYWYRQTLGQGPEFLTYFQNEAQLEKSRLLSDRFSAERPKGSFSTLEIQRTEQGDSAMYLCASNSGQGITEAFFGQGTRLTVV.

This chain uses TRBV6-6 with TRBJ1-4; D is perhaps TRBD1 (6 bases). Germline CDR1 is MNHNY and CDR2 is SVGAGI (reference sequence). The V gene lost 6 bases and the J gene lost 8 bases, with 16 bases spanning the gap. The CDR3 spans 14 residues. CDR3 DNA: TGTGCCAGCAGACCGAGCGGACAGAACGAAAAACTGTTTTTT. It translates to CASRPSGQNEKLFF.

V and J are TRBV9 and TRBJ1-2; TRBD1 matches at 10 bases. Trimming at V came to 6 bases and at J to 2 bases, leaving 7 bases not matched to a gene. Germline CDR1 and CDR2: SGDLS and YYNGEE. The CDR3 totals 15 residues. The CDR3 nucleotides read TGTGCCAGCAAGAGAGGACAGGGGGAAAACTATGGCTACACCTTC. This translates into CASKRGQGENYGYTF. The full variable domain, completed using reference TRBV9 and TRBJ1-2, is DSGVTQTPKHLITATGQRVTLRCSPRSGDLSVYWYQQSLDQGLQFLIQYYNGEERAKGNILERFSAQQFPDLHSELNLSSLELGDSALYFCASKRGQGENYGYTFGSGTRLTVV.

The V and J genes are TRBV12-3 or TRBV12-4 and TRBJ1-2; possible D gene TRBD1, 5 bases. The CDR3 spans 13 residues. V lost 7 bases and J 4 bases, leaving 13 bases between the germline ends. The DNA for the CDR3 is TGTGCCAGCACCGTGGGACTCCGCTATGGCTACACCTTC. Residues: CASTVGLRYGYTF.

The chain carries TRBV19 and TRBJ2-6, with 9 bases matching TRBD2. The CDR3 consists of 16 residues. Germline values: CDR1 LNHDA, CDR2 SQIVND (reference sequence). The trim removed 10 bases at V and 2 bases at J, leaving 9 bases unmatched. The CDR3 reads CATSREGVTGANVLTF. The DNA for the CDR3 is TGTGCCACTTCGCGGGAGGGGGTAACTGGGGCCAACGTCCTGACTTTC.

The CDR3 protein is CASSSGQPYGYTF. Written as DNA, the CDR3 is TGTGCCAGCAGTTCAGGACAGCCCTATGGCTACACCTTC. The chain is built from TRBV27 and TRBJ1-2, with D maybe TRBD1 (6 bases). V shed 4 bases and J shed 4 bases, with 10 bases lying between them. The CDR3 contains 13 residues. CDR1 MNHEY and CDR2 SMNVEV come from the germline V gene (reference sequence).

CDR3 bases: TGTGCCAGCAGCTTAAATTCGGGACTAGCCAAAAACATTCAGTACTTC. This sequence encodes CASSLNSGLAKNIQYF. The chain recombines TRBV7-2 with TRBJ2-4; D might be TRBD2 (6 bases). Germline CDR1 SGHTA, CDR2 FQGNSA. CDR3 length: 16 amino acids. Trimming took 2 bases from V and 0 from J, leaving 11 bases between them.

The chain combines TRBV18 with TRBJ2-3, with TRBD2 identical over 12 bases. The CDR3 consists of 18 residues. V gave up 4 bases and J gave up 3 bases; unmatched junction bases: 11. CDR1 is KGHSH and CDR2 is LQKENI in the germline V gene. The CDR3 region is CASSLLAGGPMGTDTQYF. The CDR3 DNA follows: TGTGCCAGCTCACTCCTAGCGGGAGGGCCAATGGGTACAGATACGCAGTATTTT.

This clone appeared a few times. The chain carries TRBV5-4 and TRBJ1-1; D is unclear. Trimming left V 2 bases short and J 4 bases short, with 9 bases between. Germline CDR1 reads SGHNT; CDR2 reads YYREEE (reference sequence). CDR3 length equals 13 residues. Here the CDR3 DNA reads TGTGCCAGCAGCTTCTCGGAGGGCACTGAAGCTTTCTTT. As protein: CASSFSEGTEAFF. The variable domain in full, completed from reference TRBV5-4 and TRBJ1-1, reads ETGVTQSPTHLIKTRGQQVTLRCSSQSGHNTVSWYQQALGQGPQFIFQYYREEENGRGNFPPRFSGLQFPNYSSELNVNALELDDSALYLCASSFSEGTEAFFGQGTRLTVV.